This passage covers 25 T cell receptor beta chains from one sample sequenced in a study of lymphopenia after photon versus proton radiotherapy. The assay was immunoSEQ multiplex PCR, and TCRdb's table has in-frame clones only and misses some. The sample contains tens of thousands of clones, 92% of which appear only once. The sample here was peripheral blood, taken from a patient treated with proton-based radiotherapy. These receptors were collected from a woman between 70 and 85 years old with pancreatic cancer. Some clones in this sample may be carry-over from other donors' samples.

This clone was counted a few times. The chain uses TRBV11-3 and TRBJ2-3; D gene uncertain. CDR1 and CDR2 from the germline V gene are SGHNT and YENEEA. The V end lost 2 bases, the J end lost 5 bases, and 5 bases lay between the germline ends. This CDR3 is built from 12 residues. CDR3 sequence reads: CASSLIGDTQYF. The CDR3 nucleotides read TGTGCCAGCAGCTTAATCGGAGATACGCAGTATTTT.

The V and J genes are TRBV15 and TRBJ2-3; maybe TRBD1 (5 bases). The V end lost 0 bases, the J end lost 0 bases, and 10 bases lay between the germline ends. This CDR3 contains 16 residues. The germline gives CDR1 LNHNV, CDR2 YYDKDF (reference sequence). CDR3 protein: CATSRDKGMSTDTQYF. DNA of the CDR3: TGTGCCACCAGCAGAGATAAGGGGATGAGCACAGATACGCAGTATTTT. The full variable domain, its missing parts supplied by reference TRBV15 and TRBJ2-3, is DAMVIQNPRYQVTQFGKPVTLSCSQTLNHNVMYWYQQKSSQAPKLLFHYYDKDFNNEADTPDNFQSRRPNTSFCFLDIRSPGLGDTAMYLCATSRDKGMSTDTQYFGPGTRLTVL.

V and J are TRBV28 and TRBJ2-5; D may be TRBD2 (5 bases). The CDR3 consists of 13 residues. Germline CDR1 MDHEN, CDR2 SYDVKM. With 3 bases removed from V and 4 bases from J, the gap between germline ends came to 9 bases. CDR3 residues: CASSFSGRETQYF. CDR3 nucleotide sequence: TGTGCCAGCAGTTTCTCTGGGAGAGAGACCCAGTACTTC.

V is TRBV27 and J is TRBJ1-6; 9 positions match TRBD1. V shed 3 bases and J 10 bases; nucleotides not matched to a gene: 7. CDR3 size: 15 residues. Germline values: CDR1 MNHEY, CDR2 SMNVEV (reference sequence). The CDR3 here is CASSLQGQGNSPLHF. In nucleotides, the CDR3 is TGTGCCAGCAGTTTGCAGGGACAGGGAAACTCACCCCTCCACTTT.

V usage is TRBV19 and J usage is TRBJ2-3; D remains unclear. Trimming cost V 5 bases and J 2 bases, with 11 bases left between them. The CDR3 covers 14 residues. CDR1 is LNHDA and CDR2 is SQIVND in the germline V gene (reference sequence). CDR3 nucleotides: TGTGCCAGTAGTGCGACAATTTCCACAGATACGCAGTATTTT. It is translated as CASSATISTDTQYF.

The chain uses TRBV11-2 and TRBJ2-7, with D possibly being TRBD2 (7 bases). Germline V gives CDR1 SGHAT, CDR2 FQNNGV. The V end lost 1 base, the J end lost 4 bases, and 17 bases lay between the germline ends. This CDR3 has 16 amino acids. The CDR3 loop reads CASSLAGGAPRYEQYF. The CDR3 DNA reads TGTGCCAGCAGCTTAGCTGGGGGGGCCCCCCGGTACGAGCAGTACTTC.

This clone was detected only a few times. This chain links TRBV14 with TRBJ2-5; D might be TRBD1 or TRBD2, each matching 5 bases. Trimming took 7 bases from V and 1 from J, leaving 13 bases between them. The CDR3 contains 14 residues. The germline gives CDR1 SGHDN, CDR2 FVKESK. The CDR3 protein is CASNPGAGQETQYF. In DNA, the CDR3 is TGTGCCAGCAACCCCGGGGCTGGCCAAGAGACCCAGTACTTC. Complete variable domain (other parts from reference TRBV14 and TRBJ2-5): EAGVTQFPSHSVIEKGQTVTLRCDPISGHDNLYWYRRVMGKEIKFLLHFVKESKQDESGMPNNRFLAERTGGTYSTLKVQPAELEDSGVYFCASNPGAGQETQYFGPGTRLLVL.

This rearrangement joins TRBV18 to TRBJ2-3; no clear D. Trimming stripped 1 base from V and 3 bases from J, with 5 bases between. The CDR3 totals 13 residues. Germline CDR1 is KGHSH and CDR2 is LQKENI. The CDR3 reads CASSPQSTDTQYF. The DNA of the CDR3 is TGTGCCAGCTCACCACAGTCTACAGATACGCAGTATTTT.

This chain links TRBV5-5 with TRBJ2-1; D may be TRBD2 (6 bases). Germline V gene sequence: CDR1 SGHKS, CDR2 YYEKEE (reference sequence). V was pared by 4 bases and J by 1 base, with 9 bases between. The length of the CDR3 is 14 residues. The CDR3 region is CASSRDLSYNEQFF. CDR3 DNA sequence: TGTGCCAGCAGCCGGGACTTATCCTACAATGAGCAGTTCTTC. Complete variable domain (other parts from reference TRBV5-5 and TRBJ2-1): DAGVTQSPTHLIKTRGQQVTLRCSPISGHKSVSWYQQVLGQGPQFIFQYYEKEERGRGNFPDRFSARQFPNYSSELNVNALLLGDSALYLCASSRDLSYNEQFFGPGTRLTVL.

CDR3 sequence: CASSVAQGSTDTQYF. CDR3 DNA sequence: TGTGCCAGCAGTGTGGCACAGGGGAGCACAGATACGCAGTATTTT. The chain links TRBV27 to TRBJ2-3; 7 bases agree with TRBD1. This CDR3 contains 15 residues. The V gene end was trimmed by 5 bases and the J gene end by 0 bases; junction bases not matched to a gene: 5. Per germline, CDR1 MNHEY and CDR2 SMNVEV (reference sequence).

J is TRBJ1-4 and V is TRBV27; 8 bases align to TRBD1. Trimming took 2 bases from V and 11 from J; bases not matched to a gene: 7. Germline V gene data show CDR1 as MNHEY and CDR2 as SMNVEV (reference sequence). This CDR3 has 14 amino acids. The CDR3 region is CASSLGQGAWKLFF. CDR3 nucleotides: TGTGCCAGCAGTTTAGGCCAGGGGGCTTGGAAACTGTTTTTT.

This rearrangement joins TRBV19 to TRBJ1-5; D gene ambiguous. Germline CDR1 LNHDA, CDR2 SQIVND (reference sequence). The CDR3 consists of 15 residues. The ends were cut back, 8 bases at V and 0 bases at J, with 14 bases in the middle. The CDR3 nucleotides are TGTGCCAGTTCGTGGAGCTCACCTAGCAATCAGCCCCAGCATTTT. It specifies CASSWSSPSNQPQHF.

The CDR3 sequence: CASSTGQAGNSPLHF. CDR3 DNA sequence: TGTGCCAGCAGCACGGGACAGGCGGGAAATTCACCCCTCCACTTT. The V call is TRBV13, the J call TRBJ1-6; 8 bases map to TRBD1. The CDR3 length is 15 residues. Germline V gene lookup returns CDR1 PRHDT and CDR2 FYEKMQ (reference sequence). Trimming cost V 5 bases and J 7 bases; bases outside gene matches: 7.

The J gene is TRBJ1-5, the V gene TRBV19; 9 bases align to TRBD1. Germline loops: CDR1 LNHDA, CDR2 SQIVND (reference sequence). The length of the CDR3 is 18 residues. V trimming: 4 bases; J trimming: 4 bases; junction bases outside the gene matches: 14. CDR3 amino acids: CASSTRDRARWGNQPQHF. The DNA for the CDR3 is TGTGCCAGTAGTACCCGGGACAGGGCAAGATGGGGGAATCAGCCCCAGCATTTT. Drawing the rest from reference TRBV19 and TRBJ1-5, the complete variable domain is DGGITQSPKYLFRKEGQNVTLSCEQNLNHDAMYWYRQDPGQGLRLIYYSQIVNDFQKGDIAEGYSVSREKKESFPLTVTSAQKNPTAFYLCASSTRDRARWGNQPQHFGDGTRLSIL.

The chain recombines TRBV28 with TRBJ1-4; 10 bases are a match to TRBD1. This CDR3 has 15 amino acids. After removal of 6 bases from V and 5 bases from J, the junction contained 6 bases not matched to a gene. Germline CDR1 is MDHEN and CDR2 is SYDVKM. The CDR3 DNA sequence: TGTGCCAGCAGAACCTCGGGACAGGGGAATGAAAAACTGTTTTTT. Its translation: CASRTSGQGNEKLFF.

The J gene is TRBJ2-1, the V gene TRBV19; the match to TRBD2 covers 10 bases. The trim removed 4 bases at V and 5 bases at J, leaving 2 bases unmatched. Germline loops: CDR1 LNHDA, CDR2 SQIVND (reference sequence). The CDR3 extends over 14 amino acids. The CDR3 bases are TGTGCCAGTAGTAGGACTAGCGGTAACAATGAGCAGTTCTTC. Amino acid sequence: CASSRTSGNNEQFF.

The chain links TRBV5-1 to TRBJ1-1; 10 positions match TRBD1. This CDR3 comprises 15 residues. V shed 4 bases and J 6 bases; nucleotides not matched to a gene: 9. Germline CDR1 is SGHRS and CDR2 is YFSETQ. Here the CDR3 reads CASSPTRQGAAEAFF. CDR3 nucleotide sequence: TGCGCCAGCAGCCCGACGAGACAGGGGGCCGCTGAAGCTTTCTTT.

The chain employs TRBV4-2 and TRBJ2-5; D may be TRBD2 (6 bases). Deletions cut 1 base from V and 5 bases from J, with 14 bases between. The CDR3 contains 15 residues. Germline values: CDR1 LGHNA, CDR2 YNFKEQ. This CDR3 reads CASSQVGGIGETQYF. The CDR3 DNA is TGTGCCAGCAGCCAAGTTGGCGGGATTGGGGAGACCCAGTACTTC.

The DNA of the CDR3 is TGTGCCAGCTCACCACCATCCCAAGAGACCCAGTACTTC. Its protein product is CASSPPSQETQYF. The chain couples TRBV18 to TRBJ2-5; D unresolved. Trimming took 0 bases from V and 1 from J, leaving 3 bases between them. The CDR3 consists of 13 residues. The germline CDR1 and CDR2 sequences are KGHSH and LQKENI. Full variable domain (outside the CDR3, taken from reference TRBV18 and TRBJ2-5): NAGVMQNPRHLVRRRGQEARLRCSPMKGHSHVYWYRQLPEEGLKFMVYLQKENIIDESGMPKERFSAEFPKEGPSILRIQQVVRGDSAAYFCASSPPSQETQYFGPGTRLLVL.

The V gene is TRBV5-5, the J gene TRBJ2-7; D is unclear. V lost 5 bases and J 4 bases, leaving 10 bases between the germline ends. The V gene's germline CDR1 is SGHKS and CDR2 YYEKEE (reference sequence). This CDR3 spans 12 amino acids. In DNA, the CDR3 is TGTGCCAGCAGTCGATTGCAATACGAGCAGTACTTC. The encoded protein is CASSRLQYEQYF.

This clone was seen just once. Other DNA variants within this sample encode the same CDR3. This chain connects TRBV5-1 to TRBJ1-6; maybe TRBD1 (5 bases). Between the trimmed V and J ends, which lost 0 bases and 7 bases, there was a span of 11 bases. Germline V CDR1 and CDR2: SGHRS, YFSETQ. This CDR3 is built from 15 residues. The CDR3 DNA is TGCGCCAGCAGCTTGGAGCCAGGGCGGAATTCACCCCTCCACTTT. Amino acids: CASSLEPGRNSPLHF.

The V and J genes are TRBV2 and TRBJ2-1; 9 bases match TRBD2. Looked up from germline, CDR1 is SNHLY and CDR2 is FYNNEI. Trimming at V came to 3 bases and at J to 4 bases, leaving 4 bases not matched to a gene. This CDR3 has 15 amino acids. The CDR3 region has the DNA TGTGCCAGCAGTGAGGGGACTAGCCCATACAATGAGCAGTTCTTC. Translating it yields CASSEGTSPYNEQFF.

This rearrangement joins TRBV19 to TRBJ2-1; 10 bases match TRBD1. This CDR3 comprises 15 residues. Germline V gene data show CDR1 as LNHDA and CDR2 as SQIVND (reference sequence). The V segment lost 6 bases and the J segment 1 base; nucleotides outside the gene matches: 3. As DNA, the CDR3 is TGTGCCAGTAGGGGGACAGGGGTTTCCTACAATGAGCAGTTCTTC. It translates to CASRGTGVSYNEQFF.

In DNA form, the CDR3 reads TGTGCCAGCAGCTTGGATGGCCAGGGGGATCGAAAACTGTTTTTT. Translation: CASSLDGQGDRKLFF. This chain joins TRBV5-4 and TRBJ1-4, with 7 positions matching TRBD1. The CDR3 contains 15 residues. CDR1 and CDR2 from the germline V gene are SGHNT and YYREEE (reference sequence). Trimming cost V 0 bases and J 10 bases; bases outside gene matches: 9.

This chain connects TRBV4-2 to TRBJ1-5, with TRBD1 as a possible D gene (6 bases). Germline values: CDR1 LGHNA, CDR2 YNFKEQ. The CDR3 has 18 residues. The V and J ends lost 0 bases and 11 bases respectively, with 26 bases between them. CDR3 nucleotides: TGTGCCAGCAGCCAAGAAGATCCGCCACCGACACCCGCAGGGGCCCAGCATTTT. It translates to CASSQEDPPPTPAGAQHF.